This T cell receptor (beta chain) emerged from a study of T cells in Graves' hyperthyroidism and ophthalmopathy (dated by TCRdb to between 2019 and 2020). Study-level background: Peripheral blood was collected at initial diagnosis, before any treatment. The 75 to 100 discovery patients were randomly divided into training and test sets at a 7:3 ratio. After sampling, hyperthyroidism patients received methimazole starting at 30 mg daily, and ophthalmopathy patients received high-dose intravenous methylprednisolone. According to the paper, TCR Vbeta CDR3 sequencing was carried out on 120 to 150 peripheral blood samples, which came from 40 to 45 ophthalmopathy, 70 to 80 hyperthyroidism and about 17 progressor patients. To identify distinguishing TCR V-J signatures, a discovery cohort of some 99 patients was used, comprising 43 with Graves' ophthalmopathy and some 60 with stable Graves' hyperthyroidism. Thyroid tissue and blood T-cell repertoires from more than 5 Graves' hyperthyroidism patients were also compared in the study. An independent validation cohort of fewer than 20 hyperthyroidism patients and 17 patients who later progressed to ophthalmopathy tested prospective prediction of ophthalmopathy. The paper as a whole reports these results and caveats: In validation, progression to ophthalmopathy was predicted by the model with nearly 71% sensitivity and roughly 76% specificity, a median of roughly six months before onset. Most expanded thyroid clonotypes (frequency above 0.001) were also detected in blood, a finding suggesting that blood repertoires may reflect thyroid immune responses. Ophthalmopathy was separated from stable hyperthyroidism by a 13 V-J signature model, with approximately 89% sensitivity and 81% to 83% specificity obtained in cross-validation and 80%/75% obtained in testing. Sample size was not statistically predetermined, and blinding of investigators to group allocation was not performed.

TCR beta CDR3 regions were amplified from RNA transcripts. The TCR CDR3 was subjected to a first round of RT-PCR using the HTBI primer set and the Qiagen OneStep RT-PCR kit. A second multiplex PCR round built the libraries, followed by size selection and purification. Sequencing of the libraries was done on an Illumina HiSeq2000 using paired-end 100 bp reads. The study's processing was this. SOAPnuke was used to process the raw data, throwing out any read that contained adapters or uncalled bases, had a mean Phred below 15, or lacked an exact constant-primer or identifier match. COPE v1.2.5 was used to merge the high-quality paired reads, and each unique nucleotide sequence was defined as a clonotype. Clonotypes were aligned to IMGT TRBV, TRBD and TRBJ reference segments using MiTCR v1.1. Only V-J combinations with frequency above 0.0001, covering about 99% of repertoires, were analysed. The TCS score was defined as F50 (clonal expansion) divided by E x V (chaos), with BLOSUM62-based TCRdist calculated between CDR3 peptides within each V-J. Welch's t-statistics and random forest reduced around 510 V-J features to 13, which were used in a naive Bayes classifier (R e1071). Using fastp at Q25 and MiXCR, TCRdb reprocessed the public reads and kept productive beta chains. Each record represents a unique CDR3 protein, reported with the most common genes and DNA among its rows. TCRdb, not the authors, supplied the V and J calls. The sample includes roughly 350,000 distinct CDR3 sequences, with approximately 15% observed a single time. The ten most abundant clones make up about 18% of the sample.

In the ophthalmopathy patients, disease was moderately to severely active, with a Clinical Activity Score of 3 or more, a NOSPECS grade of 4 or more, and a duration of less than 3 months. Exclusion was applied to patients with uncontrolled infections, other autoimmune diseases, pregnancy or lactation. Diagnoses relied on clinical symptoms, serum thyroxine and TRAb, thyroid ultrasound and orbital computed tomography. PBMCs were isolated from roughly 10 ml of fresh peripheral blood by Ficoll-Paque density gradient centrifugation. Total RNA was extracted using Trizol reagent, and RNA quality was assessed on an Agilent 2100 Bioanalyzer. V drops 2 bases and J drops 4 bases, leaving 27 bases in between. Reading from cysteine to phenylalanine, the CDR3 counts 20 amino acids. Only the CDR3 portion is preserved as DNA: 60 bases, with reading frame beginning at the first base. Looking up the germline V gene yields CDR1 LGHNT and CDR2 FRNRAP.

This clonotype was seen a handful of times. Its antigen is still unknown. Base qualities are not at hand, and no much larger clone is one base apart. Specimen: blood. This chain joins TRBV12-5 to TRBJ2-1; possibly the D gene is TRBD2, per 6 matching bases. This clonotype was obtained from a woman under 40 with Graves' ophthalmopathy. The DNA reads TGTGCTAGTGGTTTGAAGGACAAAACCGGGGGACCTCTAAATTACAATGAGCAGTTCTTC. Its protein is CASGLKDKTGGPLNYNEQFF.